This T cell receptor (beta chain) was captured by sequencing in a study of Ad26.COV2.S vaccination and SARS-CoV-2 variants. Repertoires were generated with immunoSEQ multiplex PCR, while TCRdb's copy carries only in-frame clones and drops some. Among approximately 400,000 clones listed, 83% were seen once. Treatment given: about 20 received Ad26.COV2.S at low or high dose, single or two shots; 5 received placebo; per-sample allocation not given. It was on day 63 after the first vaccine or placebo injection that samples were taken. Germline-derived CDR1 and CDR2 are PRHDT and FYEKMQ (reference sequence). V dropped 5 bases and J dropped 0 bases, with 11 bases sitting between them. The CDR3 sequence is 16 residues long. On this clone itself: Its antigen remains unknown.

General study points: Among vaccine recipients, spike-specific TCR breadth exceeded that of placebo recipients.

Sequencing was performed on peripheral blood, taken in a trial of Ad26.COV2.S vaccine versus placebo. The TCR was taken from a person between 18 and 60 years old who received the Ad26.COV2.S COVID-19 vaccine or a placebo. This chain joins TRBV13 and TRBJ1-6; D is perhaps TRBD1 (5 bases). CDR3 loop: CASSQRGSSYNSPLHF. CDR3 DNA sequence: TGTGCCAGCAGCCAACGGGGGAGCTCCTATAATTCACCCCTCCACTTT.